This TCR beta chain stems from a study of cytomegalovirus exposure and HLA in healthy donors listed by TCRdb under 2017. General notes on the study: An earlier analysis of several hundred of the donors reported approximately 300 Gb of sequence data and about 120 million unique TCR beta sequences obtained from around 190 million T cells. In a later genetic analysis, genome-wide SNP genotypes for 398 of the 666 donors were used, and that subset was treated as a discovery cohort. Five DR-DQ haplotypes were treated as single units for association and clustering because of strong linkage in the cohort. Rather than drawing on any new phenotypic data, the later analysis identified candidate immune exposures from TCR beta sequences and the way those sequences occurred across donors. Donor age, sex, ethnicity and CMV serostatus were collected together with the repertoire data. To predict cytomegalovirus infection status, the study brought together high-throughput TCR immunosequencing, statistical association of individual TCRs with disease status, and machine learning. Among the roughly 410 genotyped donors, approximately 77% belonged to the genetic ancestry cluster associated with self-reported Caucasian donors. The study aimed to test whether cataloging public T cell receptors could reveal signatures of past pathogen exposure. The number of donors typed differed by locus, with roughly 629-640 for A, B, C, DRB1 and DQB1, more than 500 for DQA1, over 600 for DPA1, and roughly 450 for DPB1. An early release that covered approximately 600 HLA-typed donors contained approximately 300 gigabases of sequencing data and tens of millions of unique TCR sequences. The study used immunosequencing to profile the T cell repertoires of approximately 630 subjects and linked those repertoires to cytomegalovirus serostatus. In an earlier analysis of about 590 of the donors, high-throughput TCR beta sequencing was used to judge whether each TCR beta V gene segment behaved as functional or pseudogenic. Across 300 to 400 genotyped donors of the cohort, an average of roughly 250,000 unique TCR beta nucleotide sequences per donor were sequenced, and approximately 19% of those sequences were non-productive. Besides the first cohort of 500 to 700 subjects, a separate validation cohort made up of 120 different subjects was used. To study patterns of TCR occurrence, a later analysis re-analyzed previously published TCR beta repertoires from more than 550 donors and added high-resolution HLA genotyping. Class I and class II HLA loci were covered by the typing at four-digit resolution. All discovery cohort repertoires had been generated on a single sequencing platform. What the work shows at the level of the full study, not this receptor alone: It was suggested by the authors that the approach could potentially be generalized to other disease states and immunological phenotypes. Roughly uniform sequencing depth across donors was assumed in presence/absence analyses, although this assumption may not hold. Most CMV-associated TCR beta chains appeared to be HLA-restricted in a later analysis, and the HLA associations seemed to be driven largely by CMV exposure. A few of the identified cytomegalovirus-associated TCR beta chains were confirmed in vitro to be specific for cytomegalovirus antigens. Because counts were too low, seventeen rarely observed V segments, including chromosome 9 orphons, were excluded from the earlier analysis of 587 of the donors. In a later genetic analysis, a missense DCLRE1C variant was associated with V-gene and J-gene trimming of TCR beta chains, and the association was replicated in an independent cohort. Correlated functional status among segregating V segments might reflect linkage disequilibrium, but an unknown experimental factor could not be ruled out. A further reported finding was that TCR beta sequences accurately predicted the HLA-A and HLA-B alleles for most subjects in the first cohort. In a later analysis, several top co-occurrence clusters were reported to appear linked to parvovirus B19, influenza, CMV and Epstein-Barr virus. In a later analysis, TCR association rates were found to vary across HLA loci, with the most associated TCRs seen for DRB1 alleles and the fewest for HLA-C alleles. Immune exposure information for the cohort was limited to CMV serostatus. According to a later genetic analysis, donors in an Asian-associated ancestry cluster had fewer N-insertions in productive TCRs than the roughly 670-donor mean. Strong co-occurrence of HLA alleles, especially DR and DQ, made assigning TCR associations to individual alleles difficult. HLA typing was unavailable for some donors at each locus, so association tests used only the typed subset. A cluster of highly shared sequence variants was judged likely to represent a technical artifact of the sequencing pipeline. The classifier was reported to diagnose cytomegalovirus status with high specificity and sensitivity in both the original cohort and the validation cohort. In an earlier analysis of 500 to 650 of the donors, most TCR beta V segments appeared in productive rearrangements about 87% or about 30% of the time, broadly matching IMGT annotations. While some public TCRs were present in many individuals, most TCR sequences turned up only very rarely across donors. In this cohort, only TCR beta chains were sequenced, and detectable features were limited by the absence of alpha or paired-chain data. The study gave a list of under 200 TCR beta chains associated with cytomegalovirus. Specific HLA alleles were associated with 15,000 to 20,000 TCR beta sequences at a false discovery rate of 0.05 in a later analysis. Compared with equally common non-associated chains, HLA-associated TCR beta chains in a later analysis were more clonally expanded and had lower generation probabilities. Some IMGT-functional V segments, including TRBV6-2 and TRBV6-3, could not be told apart with the 87-base-pair reads, so those segments were excluded.

Library prep was done by the immunoSEQ multiplex PCR assay. The multiplex PCR relied on a mix of 60 forward primers for TCR Vbeta segments and 13 reverse primers for TCR Jbeta segments. The CDR3 region of rearranged TCR beta genes was amplified from genomic DNA by a multiplex PCR assay. On the Illumina HiSeq System, the amplified TCR beta libraries were sequenced as 87-base-pair reads. The source study handled its data this way. A later analysis counted some 80 million unique TCR beta chains across the 650 to 700 repertoires, and around 9.9 million of these chains were shared by at least two donors. Raw reads were error-corrected and collapsed into unique sequences with a nearest-neighbor algorithm that merged closely related sequences to remove PCR and sequencing errors. V, D and J gene segments were assigned by aligning CDR3 sequences to IMGT reference sequences. For a sequence to be retained, a match of at least six nucleotides to both a V gene segment and a J gene segment was required. Rearrangements were called productive when the CDR3 lacked stop codons and stayed in frame with V and J; all others were non-productive. Following IMGT convention, CDR3 was defined as the stretch from the second conserved V-encoded cysteine to the conserved J-encoded phenylalanine. Sequences without an unambiguous match to a single V gene segment were excluded from the earlier analysis of several hundred of the donors. In an earlier analysis of about 590 of the donors, a V segment was called functional when productive rearrangements were above 56.7%, and segregating when the standard deviation between donors exceeded 5%. To diagnose cytomegalovirus status from the catalog of TCR beta chain sequences, a statistical classification framework was built. In a later analysis, TCR nucleotide sequences were compared against IMGT/GENE-DB human TR gene sequences so that V and J genes could be assigned. A later analysis assigned CDR3 sequences and most-parsimonious VDJ recombination scenarios with the TCRdist pipeline. A later analysis defined each TCR beta chain by its CDR3 amino acid sequence plus V-gene family, and excluded reads lacking a unique V-gene family. To address suspected cross-contamination and a sequencing artifact, a later analysis removed around 600 highly shared, low-generation-probability nucleotide sequences. In a later analysis, a clonal expansion index was calculated for each public chain from normalized within-repertoire ranks of inferred template counts. A later analysis computed generation probabilities with a VDJ recombination model fitted to out-of-frame rearrangements, and checked the results against IGoR. In a later analysis, hypergeometric tests were used to score TCR-TCR, TCR-HLA and TCR-CMV co-occurrence, with a repertoire-size bias correction applied to TCR pairs. In a later analysis, false discovery rates were estimated by permuting HLA or CMV assignments 20 times. In a later analysis, co-occurring TCRs were grouped with DBSCAN, and TCRdist sequence similarity was added when clustering was performed within HLA-allele-positive subsets. Co-occurrence clustering excluded repertoires with fewer than 30,000 or more than 120,000 public chains, plus five with anomalous nucleotide sharing. TCRdb limited this immuneACCESS table to in-frame rearrangements with V and J called. A share of clones is missing; checked studies link under half to unresolved V genes, and the rest is unexplained. Clone size and V and J calls were adopted from that table, with D and trimming inferred from the DNA. For this sample there are about 150,000 clones; approximately 82% appear just once. The ten largest clones capture 5.5% to 8.5% of the sample.

Measured from the cysteine to the phenylalanine, the CDR3 is 12 residues long. The CDR3 DNA has 36 bases and is translated from base 1. Per the germline V gene, MNHNS is the CDR1 and SASEGT is the CDR2. Trimming leaves V shorter by 8 bases and J shorter by 7 bases, with the junction holding 1 base beyond the gene matches. In regard to this clone: The specificity of this receptor is unknown. Base qualities are not at hand, and no much larger clone is one base apart.

In total, over 600 healthy bone marrow donors made up the cohort. At the time of sampling, all cohort members were nominally healthy, though unrecorded immune exposures were likely present. The donor tested CMV seropositive, placing the donor among the roughly 300 seropositive members of the cohort. A peripheral blood sample was provided by each donor, and peripheral blood mononuclear cells were used for TCR beta sequencing. The Qiagen DNeasy Blood Extraction Kit was used to extract genomic DNA from the blood cell samples. This sequence was found in a woman aged 45-65 years in good health and CMV-seropositive. Sequenced material: PBMCs. Rearrangement joined TRBV6-1 to TRBJ1-6; TRBD1 matches 8 bases in the middle. The nucleotide sequence is given as TGTGCCAGCGGACAGGGAAATTCACCCCTCCACTTT. Translation gives CASGQGNSPLHF.